The sequence of this TCR beta chain was determined in a study of blood T cell repertoires in COVID-19. Overall study context: The United States, Italy and Spain were the sources of the acute and convalescent COVID-19 samples. T cells, B-cell-depleted T cells, or PBMCs supplied cDNA or gDNA.

Germline CDR1 MNHEY, CDR2 SVGAGI. CDR3 length: 13 amino acids. Note on this clone: An end of the junction does not agree with germline; a read error may underlie this.

In the study's own analysis: Reference gene primers were amplified, and this amplification served to estimate nucleated cell counts. TCRdb keeps only in-frame clones here, not all; method: immunoSEQ multiplex PCR. Clonal size and the V and J genes are those of that table, whereas D and trimming came from the DNA. This table has approximately 190,000 clones, around four fifths appearing once. The sample was peripheral blood. The clonotype comes from an older woman with active or convalescent COVID-19. V gene TRBV6-5 combines with J gene TRBJ2-7, with 7 bases fitting TRBD1. CDR3 residues: CASSSGQETRRNF. The CDR3 region has the DNA TGTGCCAGCAGCTCAGGACAGGAGACTCGAAGAAACTTC.